Listed below are T cell receptor beta chains from one sample, sequenced in a study of T cell responses to AZD1222 COVID-19 vaccine. Assay used: immunoSEQ multiplex PCR; TCRdb lists only in-frame clones, some missing. This sample yields some 120,000 clones, of which approximately 90% are seen a single time; approximately 4.9% belongs to the top ten. The sample in question was peripheral blood, obtained on day 0 of AZD1222 vaccination. The origin of the receptors is an adult in good health. Each CDR3 is given with its conserved first and last residue. D genes are given only for firm matches. Not all rows give a size; the values are once, few, many and, for expanded clones, a class.

J,D,size,V,CDR3,DNA
TRBJ1-2,.,.,TRBV5-1,CASSRDSGAYGYTF,TGCGCCAGCAGCCGCGACTCGGGAGCCTATGGCTACACCTTC
TRBJ2-7,.,.,TRBV28,CASSLRGTPREQYF,TGTGCCAGCAGTTTGAGGGGCACACCCAGGGAGCAGTACTTC
TRBJ2-1,TRBD2,.,TRBV7-3,CASSLRLAGVNEQFF,TGTGCCAGCAGCCTGAGACTAGCGGGGGTCAATGAGCAGTTCTTC
TRBJ1-1,.,.,TRBV2,CASSESRGMNTEAFF,TGTGCCAGCAGTGAAAGCAGGGGAATGAACACTGAAGCTTTCTTT
TRBJ2-6,.,.,TRBV2,CASSETGFGANVLTF,TGTGCCAGCAGTGAAACCGGGTTCGGGGCCAACGTCCTGACTTTC
TRBJ1-4,.,once,TRBV6-4,CASSDSEVHEKLFF,TGTGCCAGCAGTGACTCGGAGGTGCATGAAAAACTGTTTTTT
TRBJ1-5,.,.,TRBV15,CATSRDRSGLLAQHF,TGTGCCACCAGCAGAGATCGGAGTGGCCTTCTGGCCCAGCATTTT
TRBJ2-3,.,.,TRBV6-2/TRBV6-3,CASSSAGTRRVPF,TGTGCCAGCAGTTCTGCCGGGACACGGAGGGTGCCTTTT
TRBJ2-5,.,.,TRBV19,CASSIQGETQYF,TGTGCCAGTAGTATTCAGGGGGAGACCCAGTACTTC
TRBJ1-1,.,.,TRBV10-3,CAISRLSQVAFF,TGTGCCATCTCGAGGTTGAGTCAGGTAGCTTTCTTT
TRBJ1-2,.,.,TRBV2,CASSDDGSPYGYTF,TGTGCCAGCAGTGACGACGGATCTCCCTATGGCTACACCTTC
TRBJ2-5,.,.,TRBV6-1,CASSEGRETQYF,TGTGCCAGCAGTGAAGGGCGAGAGACCCAGTACTTC
TRBJ2-7,.,.,TRBV19,CASSKAGRFYEQYF,TGTGCCAGTAGTAAGGCGGGTCGGTTCTACGAGCAGTACTTC
TRBJ1-6,.,.,TRBV11-2,CASSQGLSPLHF,TGTGCCAGCAGCCAGGGATTATCACCCCTCCACTTT
TRBJ1-1,.,.,TRBV4-3,CASSQDRSGAWEAFF,TGCGCCAGCAGCCAAGATCGGTCAGGGGCGTGGGAAGCTTTCTTT
TRBJ1-1,.,.,TRBV30,CAWSWGATEAFF,TGTGCCTGGAGTTGGGGGGCCACTGAAGCTTTCTTT
TRBJ1-4,.,once,TRBV19,CASSPNRGQGNEKLFF,TGTGCCAGTAGTCCTAACCGGGGGCAAGGTAATGAAAAACTGTTTTTT
TRBJ2-7,.,.,TRBV7-2,CASSLASGGTGYEQYF,TGTGCCAGCAGCTTGGCCTCCGGAGGTACGGGCTACGAGCAGTACTTC
TRBJ2-1,TRBD2,.,TRBV7-3,CASSPDGTSGGAVEQFF,TGTGCCAGCAGCCCAGACGGGACTAGCGGGGGGGCGGTTGAGCAGTTCTTC
TRBJ1-1,.,.,TRBV30,CAWSAAGAAEAFF,TGTGCCTGGAGTGCGGCAGGAGCCGCTGAAGCTTTCTTT
TRBJ1-1,.,.,TRBV6-1,CASSEGPGAKRFNTEAFF,TGTGCCAGCAGTGAAGGCCCAGGGGCTAAACGTTTTAACACTGAAGCTTTCTTT
TRBJ2-5,.,.,TRBV11-2,CASSSIPGETQYF,TGTGCCAGCAGCTCGATACCAGGGGAGACCCAGTACTTC
TRBJ2-2,.,.,TRBV7-3,CASSSFRVYGGKGNTGELFF,TGTGCCAGCAGCTCATTTCGCGTCTATGGGGGAAAGGGAAACACCGGGGAGCTGTTTTTT
TRBJ1-1,.,once,TRBV30,CAWSEGVLSEAFF,TGTGCCTGGAGTGAGGGGGTTCTGAGTGAAGCTTTCTTT
TRBJ1-4,.,.,TRBV5-6,CASSLAGVEKLFF,TGTGCCAGCAGCTTGGCAGGGGTTGAAAAACTGTTTTTT
TRBJ1-1,.,.,TRBV2,CASSEVVGSRDWGAFF,TGTGCCAGCAGTGAAGTAGTGGGTTCAAGGGATTGGGGAGCTTTCTTT